This TCR beta chain was profiled in a study of T cells after somatic rescue of genetic block. Generated by immunoSEQ multiplex PCR, the TCRdb table keeps only in-frame clones and is missing some. The repertoire includes about 88,000 clones, about 87% of them detected once, and roughly 1.5% sits in the top ten. This CDR3 has 12 amino acids. V lost 7 bases to trimming and J lost 5 bases, with 11 bases between them. The germline V gene has CDR1 SEHNR and CDR2 FQNEAQ (reference sequence). The receptor was derived from a young woman. Material: peripheral blood mononuclear cells (PBMCs). The V call is TRBV7-9, the J call TRBJ2-5; D unclear. Here the CDR3 reads CASNKDGETQYF. DNA for the CDR3: TGTGCCAGCAACAAGGACGGGGAGACCCAGTACTTC.